These 24 T cell receptor beta chains were sequenced from one sample in a study of T cell responses to AZD1222 COVID-19 vaccine. Assay used: immunoSEQ multiplex PCR; TCRdb lists only in-frame clones, some missing. The data contain about 140,000 clones, around nine tenths of them singletons. Sample: peripheral blood, taken on day 0 of AZD1222 vaccination. Every receptor here comes from an adult in good health.

The V and J genes are TRBV5-8 and TRBJ2-7; D possibly corresponds to TRBD1 (5 bases). The germline gives CDR1 SGHTS, CDR2 YDEGEE. The CDR3 is made up of 14 amino acids. V was clipped by 2 bases and J by 1 base, with 10 bases between them. The CDR3 region has the DNA TGTGCCAGCAGCTTTAAGGACAATTCCTACGAGCAGTACTTC. It is translated as CASSFKDNSYEQYF. Full variable domain (missing parts from reference TRBV5-8 and TRBJ2-7): EAGVTQSPTHLIKTRGQQATLRCSPISGHTSVYWYQQALGLGLQFLLWYDEGEERNRGNFPPRFSGRQFPNYSSELNVNALELEDSALYLCASSFKDNSYEQYFGPGTRLTVT.

The chain uses TRBV11-3 and TRBJ2-7; 7 bases are a match to TRBD2. V was pared by 5 bases and J by 0 bases, with 7 bases of the junction left unmatched. This CDR3 region has 15 residues. From germline, CDR1 is SGHNT and CDR2 YENEEA. CDR3 DNA: TGTGCCAGCAGCACATCTAGCGGCAGCTCCTACGAGCAGTACTTC. The encoded protein is CASSTSSGSSYEQYF.

In DNA form, the CDR3 reads TGTGCCAGCAGCCAAGCAGGGGAGCCCGAGCAGTACTTC. Translation gives CASSQAGEPEQYF. The J gene is TRBJ2-7, the V gene TRBV3-1 (or the pseudogene TRBV3-2); D is possibly TRBD1 (6 bases). With 1 base removed from V and 6 bases from J, the gap between germline ends came to 10 bases. Germline loops: CDR1 LGHDT, CDR2 YNNKEL (reference sequence). The CDR3 totals 13 residues.

V usage is TRBV11-2 and J usage is TRBJ2-1; 8 nucleotides match TRBD1. Germline CDR1 SGHAT, CDR2 FQNNGV. V was pared by 5 bases and J by 7 bases, with 10 bases of the junction left unmatched. The CDR3 has 15 amino acids. CDR3 loop: CASSRDRGNANEQFF. In DNA form, the CDR3 reads TGTGCCAGCAGCCGTGACAGGGGAAATGCGAATGAGCAGTTCTTC.

The CDR3 sequence is CASSHGRTATSDEQYF. CDR3 coding DNA: TGTGCCAGCAGTCACGGTAGGACAGCCACCTCGGACGAGCAGTACTTC. V gene TRBV3-1 (or the pseudogene TRBV3-2) combines with J gene TRBJ2-7, with D perhaps matching TRBD1 (6 bases). Looked up from germline, CDR1 is LGHDT and CDR2 is YNNKEL (reference sequence). The V and J ends lost 6 bases and 5 bases respectively, with 23 bases between them. The CDR3 has 16 residues.

This clone was seen once. This rearrangement joins TRBV28 to TRBJ2-7, with 7 bases aligning to TRBD1. CDR3 length: 14 amino acids. V dropped 6 bases and J dropped 4; count of bases not matched to a gene: 9. CDR1 MDHEN and CDR2 SYDVKM come from the germline V gene. The CDR3 sequence: CASRVPGQNYEQYF. Written as DNA, the CDR3 is TGTGCCAGCAGAGTTCCGGGACAGAATTACGAGCAGTACTTC.

Here the CDR3 DNA reads TGCGCCAGCAAGCGGGGGAGAAGCACAGATACGCAGTATTTT. Protein product: CASKRGRSTDTQYF. The chain uses TRBV5-1 and TRBJ2-3; 8 positions match TRBD2. Looked up from germline, CDR1 is SGHRS and CDR2 is YFSETQ. Germline trimming cut 6 bases from V and 0 bases from J; bases unmatched to any gene: 3. The CDR3 has 14 amino acids.

The V and J genes are TRBV5-5 and TRBJ1-3, with D uncertain. The CDR3 runs to 12 residues. Germline V gene lookup returns CDR1 SGHKS and CDR2 YYEKEE (reference sequence). Deletions cut 5 bases from V and 3 bases from J, with 6 bases between. CDR3 nucleotides: TGTGCCAGCAGTTACGATGGAAACACCATATATTTT. It is translated as CASSYDGNTIYF.

This rearrangement joins TRBV18 to TRBJ2-3, with TRBD2 as a possible D gene (6 bases). The CDR3 runs to 16 residues. CDR1 KGHSH and CDR2 LQKENI come from the germline V gene. V lost 2 bases to trimming and J lost 1 base, with 13 bases between them. The CDR3 protein is CASSPAGSGRTDTQYF. The CDR3 DNA is TGTGCCAGCTCACCAGCGGGTAGCGGCCGCACAGATACGCAGTATTTT.

A note on this clone: Other DNA sequences in this sample translate to the same CDR3. This chain joins TRBV5-1 and TRBJ2-1, with no clear D. The CDR3 is 15 amino acids. Trimming shortened V by 0 bases and J by 3 bases, and 10 bases separated the two germline ends. Per germline, CDR1 SGHRS and CDR2 YFSETQ. The CDR3 DNA follows: TGCGCCAGCAGCTTGGGAGGTAGAGGCTACAATGAGCAGTTCTTC. This translates into CASSLGGRGYNEQFF.

This chain connects TRBV19 to TRBJ2-1; 11 nucleotides match TRBD2. CDR1 is LNHDA, CDR2 SQIVND, per germline (reference sequence). The CDR3 is 15 amino acids. J lost 7 bases, V lost 3 bases, and 5 bases had no gene match. DNA of the CDR3: TGTGCCAGTAGTATCCTAGCGGGAGGCTTTAATGAGCAGTTCTTC. It yields the protein CASSILAGGFNEQFF.

This clone appeared a single time. The chain couples TRBV28 to TRBJ2-1; 7 positions match TRBD2. Losses at the gene ends were 3 bases for V and 6 bases for J; bases not matched to a gene: 8. The CDR3 runs to 15 residues. Germline assignment: CDR1 MDHEN and CDR2 SYDVKM. The DNA for the CDR3 is TGTGCCAGCAGTTTGGGGGGGGATCGGAGCAATGAGCAGTTCTTC. This encodes CASSLGGDRSNEQFF. Combining the CDR3 with reference TRBV28 and TRBJ2-1 gives the whole variable domain DVKVTQSSRYLVKRTGEKVFLECVQDMDHENMFWYRQDPGLGLRLIYFSYDVKMKEKGDIPEGYSVSREKKERFSLILESASTNQTSMYLCASSLGGDRSNEQFFGPGTRLTVL.

The chain employs TRBV11-2 and TRBJ2-7; maybe TRBD1 (6 bases). Germline loops: CDR1 SGHAT, CDR2 FQNNGV. V was cut by 1 base and J by 5 bases, with 12 bases left in between. The CDR3 runs 14 residues. The CDR3 DNA reads as TGTGCCAGCAGCTTAGTGGGGCAGGGGAACGAGCAGTACTTC. Its translation is CASSLVGQGNEQYF. The variable domain in full, completed from reference TRBV11-2 and TRBJ2-7, reads EAGVAQSPRYKIIEKRQSVAFWCNPISGHATLYWYQQILGQGPKLLIQFQNNGVVDDSQLPKDRFSAERLKGVDSTLKIQPAKLEDSAVYLCASSLVGQGNEQYFGPGTRLTVT.

The chain links TRBV19 to TRBJ2-1, with D possibly TRBD2 on 5 matching bases. Germline V lookup: CDR1 LNHDA, CDR2 SQIVND (reference sequence). Trimming removed 3 bases from V and 0 bases from J, with 9 bases in between. The CDR3 loop spans 15 amino acids. In DNA form, the CDR3 reads TGTGCCAGTAGTATGAGACGGGGCTCCTACAATGAGCAGTTCTTC. Amino acids: CASSMRRGSYNEQFF. Supplemented by reference TRBV19 and TRBJ2-1, the full variable domain reads DGGITQSPKYLFRKEGQNVTLSCEQNLNHDAMYWYRQDPGQGLRLIYYSQIVNDFQKGDIAEGYSVSREKKESFPLTVTSAQKNPTAFYLCASSMRRGSYNEQFFGPGTRLTVL.

J is TRBJ2-7 and V is TRBV7-9; a possible D gene is TRBD1 (5 bases). V dropped 5 bases and J dropped 2 bases, with 10 bases sitting between them. From germline, CDR1 is SEHNR and CDR2 FQNEAQ (reference sequence). The CDR3 is 13 amino acids. The CDR3 here is CASSLVGPYEQYF. CDR3 nucleotide sequence: TGTGCCAGCAGCCTCGTGGGGCCCTACGAGCAGTACTTC.

The chain joins TRBV25-1 to TRBJ1-2, with D hard to call. The CDR3 has 13 amino acids. Germline CDR1 is MGHDK and CDR2 is SYGVNS. V was cut by 5 bases and J by 8 bases, with 15 bases left in between. The CDR3 loop is CASSFSPIRGYTF. The CDR3 nucleotides read TGTGCCAGCAGTTTCTCACCCATCAGAGGCTACACCTTC.

The chain carries TRBV20-1 and TRBJ2-1; D uncertain. V was trimmed by 6 bases and J by 10 bases, leaving 13 bases between them. This CDR3 has 11 amino acids. Germline-derived CDR1 and CDR2 are DFQATT and SNEGSKA (reference sequence). The CDR3 region is CSAPVRAEQFF. The CDR3 nucleotides read TGCAGTGCCCCGGTAAGAGCGGAGCAGTTCTTC.

This clone has more than one count but fewer than ten. The chain employs TRBV18 and TRBJ1-3, with D unresolved. V was trimmed by 3 bases and J by 5 bases, leaving 8 bases between them. Per the germline V gene, CDR1 is KGHSH and CDR2 is LQKENI. The CDR3 has 13 residues. CDR3 residues: CASSPEARNTIYF. The CDR3 DNA reads as TGTGCCAGCTCACCCGAAGCTAGAAACACCATATATTTT. The entire variable domain, with the rest obtained from reference TRBV18 and TRBJ1-3, is as follows: NAGVMQNPRHLVRRRGQEARLRCSPMKGHSHVYWYRQLPEEGLKFMVYLQKENIIDESGMPKERFSAEFPKEGPSILRIQQVVRGDSAAYFCASSPEARNTIYFGEGSWLTVV.

This sequence joins TRBV9 and TRBJ1-2; the D gene is possibly TRBD1 (6 bases). This CDR3 has 15 residues. V was pared by 4 bases and J by 5 bases, with 18 bases between. Germline values: CDR1 SGDLS, CDR2 YYNGEE. The CDR3 nucleotides read TGTGCCAGCAGCCCTGAGTGGGGGCAGGGTTATGGCTACACCTTC. Encoded protein: CASSPEWGQGYGYTF. The whole variable domain, filled in from reference TRBV9 and TRBJ1-2, reads DSGVTQTPKHLITATGQRVTLRCSPRSGDLSVYWYQQSLDQGLQFLIQYYNGEERAKGNILERFSAQQFPDLHSELNLSSLELGDSALYFCASSPEWGQGYGYTFGSGTRLTVV.

In this sample, this clone turned up once. The V and J genes are TRBV29-1 and TRBJ2-2; D is undetermined. The CDR3 covers 12 residues. Germline CDR1 SQVTM, CDR2 ANQGSEA. V lost 4 bases, J lost 1 base, and 4 bases lay in between. CDR3: CSVGQNTGELFF. The CDR3 coding sequence is TGCAGCGTTGGACAGAACACCGGGGAGCTGTTTTTT.

The chain has TRBV3-1 (or the pseudogene TRBV3-2) and TRBJ2-7; D perhaps matches TRBD1 (6 bases). The CDR3 length is 16 residues. V was cut by 1 base and J by 7 bases, with 20 bases left in between. Germline CDR1 reads LGHDT; CDR2 reads YNNKEL (reference sequence). In DNA form, the CDR3 reads TGTGCCAGCAGCCAAGCGGGTTTGGGTCAGGGGTTAGAGCAGTACTTC. This translates into CASSQAGLGQGLEQYF.

The chain carries TRBV18 and TRBJ1-1; 7 bases agree with TRBD1. This CDR3 spans 15 amino acids. Losses at the gene ends were 2 bases for V and 3 bases for J; bases not matched to a gene: 6. Germline loops: CDR1 KGHSH, CDR2 LQKENI. The CDR3 loop is CASSPEGARDTEAFF. The CDR3 DNA is TGTGCCAGCTCACCAGAGGGGGCGCGGGACACTGAAGCTTTCTTT.

In the case of this clone: Other DNA sequences in the same sample also yield this CDR3. This sequence joins TRBV4-1 and TRBJ2-3; unclear D gene. V was shortened by 2 bases and J by 5 bases, with 5 bases between the two germline ends. This CDR3 region has 12 residues. The germline V gene encodes CDR1 MGHRA and CDR2 YSYEKL. The CDR3 DNA follows: TGCGCCAGCAGCCAACCTTTAGATACGCAGTATTTT. It specifies CASSQPLDTQYF.

V and J are TRBV11-3 and TRBJ2-2; D not resolved. Trimming pared 4 bases from V and 6 bases from J, leaving 9 bases between. CDR1 is SGHNT, CDR2 YENEEA, per germline. The CDR3 length is 13 residues. CDR3 amino acids: CASSYSVAGELFF. The CDR3 region has the DNA TGTGCCAGCAGCTACTCGGTAGCCGGGGAGCTGTTTTTT. The full variable domain, with the rest looked up from reference TRBV11-3 and TRBJ2-2, is EAGVVQSPRYKIIEKKQPVAFWCNPISGHNTLYWYLQNLGQGPELLIRYENEEAVDDSQLPKDRFSAERLKGVDSTLKIQPAELGDSAVYLCASSYSVAGELFFGEGSRLTVL.